This T cell receptor beta chain was profiled in a study of T cells in Graves' hyperthyroidism and ophthalmopathy. Study-wide results and limits: Blood also contained most expanded thyroid clonotypes above 0.001.

Authors of the study amplified TCR beta CDR3 regions from RNA transcripts. The study used the HTBI primer set for a first-round RT-PCR of the TCR CDR3. Using its own MiXCR run on the multiplex PCR reads, TCRdb lists one record per CDR3 protein. The sample contains some 510,000 distinct CDR3 sequences, about half of which appear only once. Only a few counts were recorded for this clonotype. What it recognizes is unknown. J lost 3 bases, V lost 4 bases, and 4 bases had no gene match. The CDR3 is 14 amino acids. Germline CDR1 reads LNHDA; CDR2 reads SQIVND (reference sequence). The receptor comes from a woman under 30 with Graves' hyperthyroidism. The chain has TRBV19 and TRBJ2-7; 9 positions agree with TRBD2. Sample: peripheral blood or thyroid tissue (not recorded which). The CDR3 sequence: CASSTIAGDYEQYF. The CDR3 bases are TGTGCCAGTAGTACCATAGCGGGAGACTACGAGCAGTACTTC.